A single sample is the source of the 20 T cell receptor beta chains below, sequenced in a study of a mutant IDH1 vaccine in newly diagnosed glioma. This table comes from immunoSEQ multiplex PCR, and its TCRdb copy is limited to in-frame clones, with some not included. Of approximately 25,000 clones in the sample, more than 70% were seen once. The time point is: week 47, end of study. Every vaccination contained 300 ug of the mutant IDH1 20-mer peptide and was paired with topical imiquimod. No antigens are known for them. Source: PBMCs, taken from a glioma patient whose treatment included an IDH1 peptide vaccine. Source of these receptors: a man between 35 and 55 years old with glioma.

Details on this clone: This same CDR3 is encoded by further DNA sequences in the sample. The V gene is TRBV5-4, the J gene TRBJ2-3; D possibly corresponds to TRBD1 (5 bases). Per the germline V gene, CDR1 is SGHNT and CDR2 is YYREEE (reference sequence). The CDR3 covers 14 residues. Trimming pared 2 bases from V and 0 bases from J, leaving 7 bases between. The CDR3, as DNA: TGTGCCAGCAGCTTTCAGGGAAGCACAGATACGCAGTATTTT. Its translation: CASSFQGSTDTQYF.

The chain links TRBV19 to TRBJ2-7; TRBD1 matches 7 bases. Germline V gene sequence: CDR1 LNHDA, CDR2 SQIVND (reference sequence). V lost 0 bases, J lost 3 bases, and 5 bases stayed unmatched. The CDR3 loop spans 15 amino acids. The CDR3 DNA reads as TGTGCCAGTAGTATAGATATTAACAGGGGCTACGAGCAGTACTTC. Residues: CASSIDINRGYEQYF.

This clone showed up just a few times. The same CDR3 is also encoded by other DNA sequences in this sample. The rearrangement uses TRBV7-9 and TRBJ1-1; 7 nucleotides align to TRBD1. With 1 base clipped from V and 2 bases from J, the junction kept 10 bases outside the gene matches. Germline V CDR1 and CDR2: SEHNR, FQNEAQ (reference sequence). The CDR3 is 17 residues long. The CDR3 reads CASSLVPDRARNTEAFF. In DNA, the CDR3 is TGTGCCAGCAGCTTAGTGCCCGACAGGGCACGAAACACTGAAGCTTTCTTT.

V usage is TRBV6-6 and J usage is TRBJ1-1; TRBD1 is a possible D gene (6 bases). V lost 6 bases and J 0 bases, leaving 11 bases between the germline ends. CDR1 is MNHNY, CDR2 SVGAGI, per germline (reference sequence). The CDR3 has 14 residues. The CDR3 DNA reads TGTGCCAGCAGCAGCGACAGGCTGAACACTGAAGCTTTCTTT. It codes for CASSSDRLNTEAFF.

The chain combines TRBV7-9 with TRBJ2-1; D is possibly TRBD2 (6 bases). Germline V CDR1 and CDR2: SEHNR, FQNEAQ (reference sequence). The CDR3 runs to 13 residues. The V end was cut by 5 bases, the J end by 7 bases, with 12 bases between. The CDR3 nucleotides are TGTGCCAGCAGCCCCGGTGGGGGGAATGAGCAGTTCTTC. Translation gives CASSPGGGNEQFF.

This clone was observed once. In DNA, the CDR3 is TGTGCCAGCAGCTTGGGGATGAACACTGAAGCTTTCTTT. Its translation is CASSLGMNTEAFF. The V gene is TRBV5-8, the J gene TRBJ1-1; D remains ambiguous. This CDR3 comprises 13 residues. The germline V gene encodes CDR1 SGHTS and CDR2 YDEGEE. V lost 0 bases and J 0 bases, leaving 3 bases between the germline ends.

Within the sample, this clone is medium-sized. This sequence joins TRBV5-6 and TRBJ1-1, with unresolved D. Germline V lookup: CDR1 SGHDT, CDR2 YYEEEE. Trimming cost V 0 bases and J 2 bases, with 5 bases left between them. CDR3 size: 13 residues. The CDR3 protein is CASSLAPNTEAFF. CDR3 coding DNA: TGTGCCAGCAGCTTGGCTCCAAACACTGAAGCTTTCTTT. The whole variable domain, remainder taken from reference TRBV5-6 and TRBJ1-1, is DAGVTQSPTHLIKTRGQQVTLRCSPKSGHDTVSWYQQALGQGPQFIFQYYEEEERQRGNFPDRFSGHQFPNYSSELNVNALLLGDSALYLCASSLAPNTEAFFGQGTRLTVV.

V usage is TRBV4-1 and J usage is TRBJ2-7; no clear D gene. CDR1 and CDR2 from the germline V gene are MGHRA and YSYEKL. Trimming left V 0 bases short and J 2 bases short, with 11 bases between. The CDR3 is 15 residues long. The CDR3 nucleotides are TGCGCCAGCAGCCAAGATCCCCGGGTAGCCTACGAGCAGTACTTC. It translates to CASSQDPRVAYEQYF.

The chain employs TRBV7-8 and TRBJ2-5, with D unclear. This CDR3 contains 11 residues. The germline V and J ends were trimmed by 5 bases and 13 bases, with 14 bases remaining between them. CDR1 SGHVS and CDR2 FQNEAQ come from the germline V gene. CDR3 coding DNA: TGTGCCAGCAGCCCTCCCCTCGATCTGTACTTC. Its protein is CASSPPLDLYF. Combining the CDR3 with reference TRBV7-8 and TRBJ2-5 gives the whole variable domain GAGVSQSPRYKVAKRGQDVALRCDPISGHVSLFWYQQALGQGPEFLTYFQNEAQLDKSGLPSDRFFAERPEGSVSTLKIQRTQQEDSAVYLCASSPPLDLYFGPGTRLLVL.

Within the sample, this clone is medium-sized. The chain couples TRBV4-2 to TRBJ2-2, with TRBD2 matching 7 bases. J was trimmed by 3 bases and V by 3 bases; bases with no gene match: 4. CDR3 length: 15 amino acids. The germline V gene has CDR1 LGHNA and CDR2 YNFKEQ. CDR3 DNA: TGTGCCAGCAGCCAGGGGGGGACCCACACCGGGGAGCTGTTTTTT. It translates to CASSQGGTHTGELFF.

This rearrangement joins TRBV6-5 to TRBJ2-5, with D perhaps TRBD2 (5 bases). The CDR3 length is 14 residues. The V and J ends lost 3 bases and 4 bases respectively, with 12 bases between them. The germline CDR1 and CDR2 sequences are MNHEY and SVGAGI. The CDR3 is CASSYKRFPETQYF. CDR3 nucleotide sequence: TGTGCCAGCAGTTATAAGCGGTTTCCAGAGACCCAGTACTTC.

This clone was seen just once. The V and J genes are TRBV7-2 and TRBJ2-3; no definite D call. The CDR3 has 13 residues. The germline gives CDR1 SGHTA, CDR2 FQGNSA. V was trimmed by 4 bases and J by 6 bases, leaving 11 bases between them. The CDR3 protein is CASSYNGQDTQYF. CDR3 DNA: TGTGCCAGCAGCTACAATGGTCAGGATACGCAGTATTTT.

The chain is built from TRBV7-6 and TRBJ2-3; D is undetermined. Trimming stripped 0 bases from V and 4 bases from J, with 2 bases between. Germline values: CDR1 SGHVS, CDR2 FNYEAQ. The CDR3 has 12 residues. The CDR3 loop is CASSLASDTQYF. The CDR3 DNA follows: TGTGCCAGCAGCTTAGCGTCAGATACGCAGTATTTT.

The chain has TRBV5-4 and TRBJ1-1; unclear D gene. Trimming took 9 bases from V and 0 from J, leaving 21 bases between them. The CDR3 spans 16 residues. In germline, CDR1 is SGHNT, CDR2 YYREEE (reference sequence). CDR3 residues: CATKVAEGSMNTEAFF. The DNA for the CDR3 is TGTGCCACCAAAGTAGCAGAAGGGTCAATGAACACTGAAGCTTTCTTT.

The rearrangement uses TRBV7-2 and TRBJ2-7, with D perhaps matching TRBD1 (5 bases). In germline, CDR1 is SGHTA, CDR2 FQGNSA. CDR3 length: 16 residues. The ends were cut back, 5 bases at V and 3 bases at J, with 20 bases in the middle. The CDR3 here is CASSQEVWAGHYEQYF. The CDR3 nucleotides are TGTGCCAGCAGCCAAGAGGTGTGGGCAGGGCACTACGAGCAGTACTTC.

Here the CDR3 reads CASVYGLGTDTQYF. The CDR3, as DNA: TGTGCCAGCGTGTATGGACTAGGAACGGATACGCAGTATTTT. The chain joins TRBV6-1 to TRBJ2-3; 7 bases map to TRBD2. V shed 8 bases and J 6 bases; nucleotides not matched to a gene: 11. CDR1 and CDR2 from the germline V gene are MNHNS and SASEGT. This CDR3 comprises 14 residues.

This rearrangement joins TRBV7-3 to TRBJ2-2; D remains unclear. Trimming stripped 0 bases from V and 6 bases from J, with 11 bases between. The CDR3 loop spans 15 amino acids. Germline V gives CDR1 SGHTA, CDR2 FQGTGA. CDR3 loop: CASSLTASWAGELFF. In DNA, the CDR3 is TGTGCCAGCAGCTTAACTGCTAGTTGGGCCGGGGAGCTGTTTTTT. Looking up the rest from reference TRBV7-3 and TRBJ2-2 gives the full variable domain: GAGVSQTPSNKVTEKGKYVELRCDPISGHTALYWYRQSLGQGPEFLIYFQGTGAADDSGLPNDRFFAVRPEGSVSTLKIQRTERGDSAVYLCASSLTASWAGELFFGEGSRLTVL.

The chain uses TRBV10-3 and TRBJ2-5, with 13 positions matching TRBD2. Germline CDR1 ENHRY, CDR2 SYGVKD. The V gene end was trimmed by 6 bases and the J gene end by 4 bases; junction bases not matched to a gene: 5. This CDR3 is 15 amino acids long. The CDR3, as DNA: TGTGCCATCAGCTCCGGGACTAGCGGGACAGAGACCCAGTACTTC. Protein product: CAISSGTSGTETQYF.

This clone was picked up one time. The gene calls are TRBV11-2 and TRBJ1-2; 10 nucleotides agree with TRBD1. This CDR3 has 17 residues. V lost 4 bases to trimming and J lost 8 bases; unmatched junction nucleotides: 16. The germline gives CDR1 SGHAT, CDR2 FQNNGV. As DNA, the CDR3 is TGTGCCAGCAGCTCTTGGGACTCGACAGGGGGCGTGCAGGGCTACACCTTC. Its translation is CASSSWDSTGGVQGYTF.

This chain links TRBV7-2 with TRBJ2-3; D unclear. Trimming pared 2 bases from V and 5 bases from J, leaving 5 bases between. Germline V lookup: CDR1 SGHTA, CDR2 FQGNSA. This CDR3 has 12 residues. Written as DNA, the CDR3 is TGTGCCAGCAGCTTAAAAGTAGATACGCAGTATTTT. It yields the protein CASSLKVDTQYF.